This note documents a single T cell receptor (beta chain) sequence. The antigen is unknown. The data were taken from a study of T cell responses to AZD1222 COVID-19 vaccine. The data were produced by immunoSEQ multiplex PCR, yet TCRdb's version contains in-frame clones alone and is incomplete. This sample yields about 260,000 clones, of which 85% to 95% are seen a single time; 0.5% to 0.7% belongs to the top ten. Study-level findings and limits: Seropositivity was recorded at baseline in only five to seven AZD1222 recipients. The donor group comprised mostly white British people and more females; the analysis possibly underestimated clonal diversity.

The length of the CDR3 is 13 residues. Germline V lookup: CDR1 SNHLY, CDR2 FYNNEI. The V end was cut by 4 bases, the J end by 5 bases, with 11 bases between. Sequenced here: peripheral blood, sampled on day 0 of AZD1222 vaccination. The sequence came from an adult in good health. V is TRBV2 and J is TRBJ1-2, with D uncertain. The CDR3 DNA follows: TGTGCCAGCAGTGGGACGGGTTTTTATGGCTACACCTTC. Encoded protein: CASSGTGFYGYTF.